These T cell receptor beta chains were read from a single sample in a study of PD-1 blockade in mismatch repair-deficient tumors. What these receptors recognize is not known. The repertoire was sequenced with immunoSEQ multiplex PCR; TCRdb's copy has only in-frame clones and lacks some. In the table there are roughly 14,000 clones, more than 75% of which are singletons. The source material was cells cultured in vitro, sampled from a patient treated with pembrolizumab. The receptors here all came from an adult with mismatch repair-deficient cancer. The CDR3 runs from the conserved cysteine through the conserved F or W. The order of the fields is clone size, D gene, V gene, J gene, CDR3 protein, CDR3 DNA. The D gene is left open where the match is weak. Some rows have no size entry. The others give once, few or many, or a class for an expanded clone.

clone_size: few; d_call: TRBD1; v_call: TRBV7-3; j_call: TRBJ2-5; cdr3_aa: CASSLGQGTEETQYF; cdr3_nt: TGTGCCAGCAGCTTAGGACAGGGGACCGAGGAGACCCAGTACTTC
clone_size: -; d_call: -; v_call: TRBV29-1; j_call: TRBJ1-5; cdr3_aa: CSVKQGGNQPQHF; cdr3_nt: TGCAGCGTTAAACAGGGCGGCAATCAGCCCCAGCATTTT
clone_size: -; d_call: -; v_call: TRBV5-1; j_call: TRBJ2-2; cdr3_aa: CASSLEADTGELFF; cdr3_nt: TGCGCCAGCAGCTTGGAAGCAGACACCGGGGAGCTGTTTTTT
clone_size: -; d_call: -; v_call: TRBV7-8; j_call: TRBJ1-4; cdr3_aa: CASQRLGEKLFF; cdr3_nt: TGTGCCAGCCAGAGGCTGGGGGAAAAACTGTTTTTT
clone_size: -; d_call: TRBD2; v_call: TRBV4-1; j_call: TRBJ2-7; cdr3_aa: CASSRPGTRTRYEQYF; cdr3_nt: TGCGCCAGCAGTCGACCCGGGACTAGAACCCGCTACGAGCAGTACTTC
clone_size: -; d_call: TRBD2; v_call: TRBV10-1; j_call: TRBJ2-1; cdr3_aa: CASTNTTSGTRIYNEQFF; cdr3_nt: TGCGCCAGCACCAACACCACTAGCGGGACCCGGATCTACAATGAGCAGTTCTTC
clone_size: -; d_call: -; v_call: TRBV4-1; j_call: TRBJ2-7; cdr3_aa: CASSQRLAGLYEQYF; cdr3_nt: TGCGCCAGCAGCCAGCGTTTGGCAGGGCTCTACGAGCAGTACTTC
clone_size: -; d_call: -; v_call: TRBV30; j_call: TRBJ2-5; cdr3_aa: CAWSGGLGETQYF; cdr3_nt: TGTGCCTGGAGTGGAGGACTTGGAGAGACCCAGTACTTC
clone_size: -; d_call: -; v_call: TRBV6-5; j_call: TRBJ2-3; cdr3_aa: CASSYGGVGYDTQYF; cdr3_nt: TGTGCCAGCAGTTACGGCGGGGTCGGGTACGATACGCAGTATTTT
clone_size: -; d_call: TRBD1; v_call: TRBV5-1; j_call: TRBJ2-7; cdr3_aa: CASSLASDRVAGQYF; cdr3_nt: TGCGCCAGCAGCTTGGCCAGCGACAGGGTTGCGGGGCAGTACTTC
clone_size: -; d_call: -; v_call: TRBV6-5; j_call: TRBJ2-2; cdr3_aa: CASTDHTGELFF; cdr3_nt: TGTGCCAGCACAGACCACACCGGGGAGCTGTTTTTT
clone_size: -; d_call: TRBD2; v_call: TRBV5-1; j_call: TRBJ2-3; cdr3_aa: CASSSLLAGRADTQYF; cdr3_nt: TGCGCCAGCAGCTCGTTACTAGCGGGAAGAGCAGATACGCAGTATTTT
clone_size: few; d_call: TRBD2; v_call: TRBV18; j_call: TRBJ2-7; cdr3_aa: CASSPAGGYEQYF; cdr3_nt: TGTGCCAGCTCACCAGCCGGGGGGTACGAGCAGTACTTC
clone_size: -; d_call: -; v_call: TRBV7-5; j_call: TRBJ1-5; cdr3_aa: CARSFWARGQPQHF; cdr3_nt: TGTGCCAGAAGCTTTTGGGCCAGAGGTCAGCCCCAGCATTTT
clone_size: -; d_call: -; v_call: TRBV29-1; j_call: TRBJ1-1; cdr3_aa: CSVVGQVTEAFF; cdr3_nt: TGCAGCGTTGTAGGCCAAGTCACTGAAGCTTTCTTT